This entry lists 17 T cell receptor beta chains sequenced from one sample in a study of OX40 agonist ivuxolimab in advanced cancers. Library preparation used the immunoSEQ multiplex PCR assay. TCRdb holds this immuneACCESS table with in-frame rearrangements only. Some clones are missing; in checked studies, unresolved V genes explain under half, and the rest has no known cause. The table for this sample lists tens of thousands of clones; about four fifths of them were counted only once. 2.4% of the sample belongs to the ten largest clones. Source: CD4+ or CD8+ T cells sorted from blood, taken in a trial of the OX40 agonist ivuxolimab. The origin of the receptors is an adult with an advanced solid tumor such as melanoma, head and neck, liver or kidney cancer.

This sequence joins TRBV5-1 and TRBJ1-1, with D possibly being TRBD1 (5 bases). Germline V CDR1 and CDR2: SGHRS, YFSETQ. Between the trimmed V and J ends, which lost 3 bases and 1 base, there was a span of 7 bases. This CDR3 has 13 residues. The CDR3 nucleotides read TGCGCCAGCAGCTCGGGACGGAACACTGAAGCTTTCTTT. Translation: CASSSGRNTEAFF.

The rearrangement links TRBV5-1 to TRBJ1-2; 7 positions match TRBD1. The ends lost 3 bases at V and 6 bases at J; junction bases unmatched: 8. This CDR3 is built from 14 residues. Germline loops: CDR1 SGHRS, CDR2 YFSETQ. The CDR3 nucleotides are TGCGCCAGCAGCTCGGGTGAACAGGGGAATGGCTACACCTTC. The encoded protein is CASSSGEQGNGYTF.

This clone was found once. V and J are TRBV28 and TRBJ1-2, with D unresolved. Trimming cost V 5 bases and J 4 bases, with 20 bases left between them. The CDR3 is 16 amino acids. The germline V gene encodes CDR1 MDHEN and CDR2 SYDVKM. CDR3 residues: CASSRTAGSSGYGYTF. CDR3 nucleotides: TGTGCCAGCAGTCGTACAGCCGGATCGAGTGGCTATGGCTACACCTTC.

This clone was detected once. This chain joins TRBV6-1 and TRBJ2-1; unclear D gene. The CDR3 contains 15 residues. The germline V and J ends were trimmed by 1 base and 5 bases, with 12 bases remaining between them. Germline V gives CDR1 MNHNS, CDR2 SASEGT. CDR3 nucleotides: TGTGCCAGCAGTGAAGTCAGGCCCCCACACAATGAGCAGTTCTTC. This sequence encodes CASSEVRPPHNEQFF.

V gene TRBV11-2 combines with J gene TRBJ2-6; 9 bases map to TRBD1. This CDR3 has 18 residues. Germline V gene sequence: CDR1 SGHAT, CDR2 FQNNGV. With V trimmed by 4 bases and J by 0 bases, 7 bases remained unmatched. CDR3 sequence: CASSSQGALLSGANVLTF. The CDR3 DNA follows: TGTGCCAGCAGCTCACAGGGGGCTTTGCTCTCTGGGGCCAACGTCCTGACTTTC.

The chain is built from TRBV7-2 and TRBJ2-3; 10 bases are shared with TRBD2. Germline V gives CDR1 SGHTA, CDR2 FQGNSA. There are 16 residues in the CDR3. V shed 5 bases and J 7 bases; nucleotides not matched to a gene: 12. The CDR3 coding sequence is TGTGCCAGCAGCCTCCGGACTAGCGGCTCCTCTAATACGCAGTATTTT. It specifies CASSLRTSGSSNTQYF.

This chain uses TRBV28 with TRBJ1-4, with D possibly TRBD1 on 6 matching bases. CDR1 and CDR2 (germline): MDHEN, SYDVKM. Trimming removed 7 bases at V and 8 bases at J, with 14 bases between. The CDR3 spans 13 residues. The CDR3 loop reads CASTGQNIEKLFF. The CDR3, as DNA: TGTGCCAGCACAGGACAGAACATCGAAAAACTGTTTTTT.

The J gene is TRBJ1-2, the V gene TRBV19; a weak D match, TRBD1 (6 bases). Germline CDR1 is LNHDA and CDR2 is SQIVND (reference sequence). The CDR3 loop spans 14 amino acids. V lost 7 bases, J lost 3 bases, and 15 bases lay in between. For the CDR3, the DNA is TGTGCCAGTACCTCCGGGGGGCCCTACTATGGCTACACCTTC. Its protein product is CASTSGGPYYGYTF. The full variable domain, its missing parts supplied by reference TRBV19 and TRBJ1-2, is DGGITQSPKYLFRKEGQNVTLSCEQNLNHDAMYWYRQDPGQGLRLIYYSQIVNDFQKGDIAEGYSVSREKKESFPLTVTSAQKNPTAFYLCASTSGGPYYGYTFGSGTRLTVV.

The gene calls are TRBV6-5 and TRBJ1-2, with a possible D match to TRBD1 (5 bases). Germline V gene lookup returns CDR1 MNHEY and CDR2 SVGAGI. Trimming took 7 bases from V and 4 from J, leaving 16 bases between them. This CDR3 has 14 amino acids. CDR3: CASNTWQGFYGYTF. The CDR3 DNA is TGTGCCAGCAACACCTGGCAGGGTTTCTATGGCTACACCTTC.

This sequence joins TRBV6-1 and TRBJ1-2; no reliable D call. The CDR3 is 13 amino acids. From germline, CDR1 is MNHNS and CDR2 SASEGT. Trimming shortened V by 4 bases and J by 0 bases, and 6 bases separated the two germline ends. This CDR3 reads CASSGQSNYGYTF. The CDR3 coding sequence is TGTGCCAGCAGTGGTCAATCTAACTATGGCTACACCTTC.

V usage is TRBV18 and J usage is TRBJ1-1, with TRBD1 as a possible D gene (6 bases). CDR3 length equals 17 residues. The germline V gene has CDR1 KGHSH and CDR2 LQKENI. V lost 0 bases, J lost 4 bases, and 18 bases lay in between. CDR3 sequence reads: CASSPPRGGGARTEAFF. The CDR3 DNA is TGTGCCAGCTCACCACCGAGAGGGGGGGGCGCGCGCACTGAAGCTTTCTTT.

The chain links TRBV27 to TRBJ1-5; the D is unclear. V gave up 3 bases and J gave up 10 bases, with 16 bases separating them. The germline V gene encodes CDR1 MNHEY and CDR2 SMNVEV (reference sequence). The CDR3 runs 14 residues. The CDR3 region has the DNA TGTGCCAGCAGTTTTACGGCCCCCTCGGGCCCCCAGCATTTT. It is translated as CASSFTAPSGPQHF.

The chain carries TRBV7-9 and TRBJ1-1, with a tentative D call TRBD1 (6 bases). Trimming pared 5 bases from V and 6 bases from J, leaving 25 bases between. Germline lookup yields CDR1 SEHNR and CDR2 FQNEAQ (reference sequence). The CDR3 runs to 17 residues. The CDR3 nucleotides read TGTGCCAGCAGCCCCTCGGTCCATGGAAAAAGGGGGGCTGAAGCTTTCTTT. It specifies CASSPSVHGKRGAEAFF.

This clone occurred once. This CDR3 reads CASSSADTQYF. The CDR3 coding sequence is TGCGCCAGCAGCTCCGCAGATACGCAGTATTTT. The chain employs TRBV5-1 and TRBJ2-3, with D unclear. V lost 3 bases, J lost 4 bases, and 3 bases lay in between. From germline, CDR1 is SGHRS and CDR2 YFSETQ. CDR3 length equals 11 residues.

V usage is TRBV5-6 and J usage is TRBJ1-3; TRBD1 is a possible D gene (5 bases). The CDR3 totals 18 residues. V lost 2 bases and J 3 bases, leaving 21 bases between the germline ends. From germline, CDR1 is SGHDT and CDR2 YYEEEE. The CDR3 protein is CASSFRGSGAAYGNTIYF. The CDR3 DNA is TGTGCCAGCAGCTTTCGAGGGAGCGGGGCCGCCTATGGAAACACCATATATTTT.

DNA of the CDR3: TGTGCCAGCTCACCCTCGATCACAGATACGCAGTATTTT. It encodes CASSPSITDTQYF. This chain joins TRBV18 and TRBJ2-3, with D unresolved. Germline V gene sequence: CDR1 KGHSH, CDR2 LQKENI. This CDR3 is built from 13 residues. Trimming took off 3 bases at V and 2 bases at J, with 6 bases between the two ends.

This chain uses TRBV5-1 with TRBJ2-5; 7 nucleotides agree with TRBD2. Germline CDR1 and CDR2: SGHRS and YFSETQ. The ends lost 4 bases at V and 2 bases at J; junction bases unmatched: 8. This CDR3 contains 15 residues. The CDR3: CASSPGTAGQETQYF. The CDR3 DNA reads as TGCGCCAGCAGCCCTGGAACAGCGGGGCAAGAGACCCAGTACTTC.